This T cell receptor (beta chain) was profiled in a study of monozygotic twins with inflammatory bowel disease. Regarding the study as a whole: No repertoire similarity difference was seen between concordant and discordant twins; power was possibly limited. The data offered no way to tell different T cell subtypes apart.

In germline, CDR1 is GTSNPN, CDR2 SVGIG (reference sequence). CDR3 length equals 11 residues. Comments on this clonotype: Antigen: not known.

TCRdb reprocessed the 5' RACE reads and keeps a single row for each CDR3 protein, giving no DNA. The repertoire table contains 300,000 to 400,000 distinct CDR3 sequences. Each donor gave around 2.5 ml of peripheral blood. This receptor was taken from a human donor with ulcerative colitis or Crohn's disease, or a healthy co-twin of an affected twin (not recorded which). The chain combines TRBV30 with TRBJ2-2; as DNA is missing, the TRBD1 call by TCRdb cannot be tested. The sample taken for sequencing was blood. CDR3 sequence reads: CALTGAAELFF.